This T cell receptor beta chain was identified during a study of cytomegalovirus exposure and HLA in healthy donors (TCRdb year 2017). For the wider study: In an earlier analysis of 587 of the donors, 250 to 350 Gb of sequence data and approximately 100 million unique TCR beta sequences from 180 million or so T cells were reported. A separate validation cohort of 90 to 150 different subjects was used in addition to the approximately 700-subject first cohort. An early release that covered roughly 600 HLA-typed donors contained 300 to 350 gigabases of sequencing data and 65 million to 100 million unique TCR sequences. To study patterns of TCR occurrence, a later analysis re-analyzed previously published TCR beta repertoires from more than 550 donors and added high-resolution HLA genotyping. The study profiled the T cell repertoires of 500 to 800 subjects by immunosequencing and related them to cytomegalovirus serostatus. HLA typing included class I and class II loci at four-digit resolution. The study was designed to test whether signatures of past pathogen exposure could be identified by cataloging public T cell receptors. Every discovery cohort repertoire had been produced on one sequencing platform. Typing coverage varied by locus: roughly 620-640 donors for A, B, C, DRB1 and DQB1; 500 to 550 for DQA1; around 610 for DPA1; roughly 450 for DPB1. Roughly five DR-DQ haplotypes were handled as single units for association and clustering, since linkage in the cohort was strong. Across approximately 400 genotyped donors of the cohort, an average of about 240,000 unique TCR beta nucleotide sequences per donor were sequenced, and roughly a sixth of those sequences were non-productive. An earlier analysis of 587 of the donors used high-throughput TCR beta sequencing to judge whether each TCR beta V gene segment behaved as functional or pseudogenic. Genome-wide SNP genotypes for about 65% of the roughly 670 donors were used in a later genetic analysis, which treated that subset as a discovery cohort. Of the 300 to 400 genotyped donors, over 65% fell in the genetic ancestry cluster associated with self-reported Caucasian donors. The study combined high-throughput TCR immunosequencing, statistical association of individual TCRs with disease status, and machine learning to predict cytomegalovirus infection status. Rather than drawing on any new phenotypic data, the later analysis identified candidate immune exposures from TCR beta sequences and the way those sequences occurred across donors. Donor age, sex, ethnicity and CMV serostatus were collected together with the repertoire data.

What the research found in general, with its limitations: The classifier was reported to diagnose cytomegalovirus status with high specificity and sensitivity in both the original cohort and the validation cohort. Because HLA typing was missing for some donors at each locus, association tests included only the typed subset. Most TCR sequences were seen in very few donors, while some public TCRs were found in many individuals. At a false discovery rate of 0.05, a later analysis linked about 17,000 TCR beta sequences to specific HLA alleles. Only TCR beta chains were sequenced in this cohort, and the absence of alpha or paired-chain data limited detectable features. Linkage disequilibrium might explain the correlated functional status among segregating V segments, but an unknown experimental factor could not be excluded. The 87-base-pair reads could not distinguish some IMGT-functional V segments, including TRBV6-2 and TRBV6-3, so those segments were excluded. In vitro tests confirmed that three of the cytomegalovirus-associated TCR beta chains recognize cytomegalovirus antigens. An earlier analysis of approximately 500 of the donors showed that most TCR beta V segments appeared in productive rearrangements either about 87% or about 30% of the time, which broadly matched IMGT annotations. In the study, around 160 TCR beta chains were listed as associated with cytomegalovirus. For the cohort, immune exposure information was limited to CMV serostatus. In a later analysis, most CMV-associated TCR beta chains were found to appear HLA-restricted, with HLA associations seemingly driven largely by CMV exposure. The presence/absence analyses assumed that sequencing depth was roughly uniform across donors, and that assumption may not be true. According to a later genetic analysis, donors in an Asian-associated ancestry cluster had fewer N-insertions in productive TCRs than the approximately 650-donor mean. The earlier analysis of fewer than 750 of the donors excluded over 15 rarely observed V segments, including chromosome 9 orphons, because counts were too low. A further reported finding was that TCR beta sequences accurately predicted the HLA-A and HLA-B alleles for most subjects in the first cohort. In a later analysis, HLA-associated TCR beta chains showed more clonal expansion and lower generation probabilities than non-associated chains that were equally common. V-gene and J-gene trimming of TCR beta chains was associated with a missense DCLRE1C variant in a later genetic analysis, and the association was replicated in an independent cohort. A group of highly shared sequence variants was considered likely to be a technical artifact of the sequencing pipeline. According to a later analysis, TCR association rates differed among HLA loci, with DRB1 alleles showing the most associated TCRs and HLA-C alleles showing the fewest. When HLA alleles, especially DR and DQ, strongly co-occurred, TCR associations were difficult to assign to individual alleles. According to the authors, the approach could potentially be generalized to other disease states and immunological phenotypes. A later analysis reported that several top co-occurrence clusters appeared linked to parvovirus B19, influenza, CMV and Epstein-Barr virus.

V and J are trimmed by 4 bases and 6 bases, and the gene matches miss 10 bases of the junction. CDR1 MGHRA and CDR2 YSYEKL were looked up in the germline V gene. Taken from cysteine to phenylalanine, the CDR3 has 15 residues. Just CDR3 DNA is preserved here, 45 bases in frame from base 1. In total, approximately 690 healthy bone marrow donors made up the cohort. At the time of sampling, every cohort member was nominally healthy, though immune exposures that went unrecorded were likely present. The donor was CMV seropositive and was included in the group of some 290 seropositive cohort members. A peripheral blood sample was collected from each donor, and TCR beta sequencing was performed on peripheral blood mononuclear cells. Genomic DNA extraction from the blood cell samples was performed with the Qiagen DNeasy Blood Extraction Kit. A note on this clone: The antigen it recognizes is unknown. No base qualities exist here, and no much larger clone lies one base off it.

Receptor amplification or capture employed the immunoSEQ multiplex PCR assay. A mixture of 60 forward primers for TCR Vbeta segments and 13 reverse primers for TCR Jbeta segments was used in the multiplex PCR. A multiplex PCR assay on genomic DNA amplified the CDR3 region of rearranged TCR beta genes. The Illumina HiSeq System was used to sequence the amplified TCR beta libraries as 87-base-pair reads. The authors' analysis ran thus. Across the 500 to 850 repertoires, a later analysis counted some 81 million unique TCR beta chains, roughly 11 million of which were shared by at least two donors. Raw reads were error-corrected and collapsed into unique sequences with a nearest-neighbor algorithm that merged closely related sequences to remove PCR and sequencing errors. CDR3 sequences were aligned to IMGT reference sequences to assign V, D and J gene segments. For a sequence to be retained, a match of at least six nucleotides to both a V gene segment and a J gene segment was required. Rearrangements were called productive when the CDR3 lacked stop codons and stayed in frame with V and J; all others were non-productive. CDR3 was defined by IMGT convention, running from the second conserved V-encoded cysteine to the conserved J-encoded phenylalanine. In an earlier analysis of just under 600 of the donors, sequences lacking an unambiguous match to a single V gene segment were excluded. In an earlier analysis of around 590 of the donors, a V segment was called functional when productive rearrangements were above 56.7%, and segregating when the standard deviation between donors exceeded 5%. A statistical classification framework was built for diagnosing cytomegalovirus status from the catalog of TCR beta chain sequences. A later analysis assigned V and J genes by comparing TCR nucleotide sequences with IMGT/GENE-DB human TR gene sequences. In a later analysis, CDR3 sequences and most-parsimonious VDJ recombination scenarios were assigned using the TCRdist pipeline. In a later analysis, each TCR beta chain was defined by its CDR3 amino acid sequence together with its V-gene family, and reads lacking a unique V-gene family were excluded. To address suspected cross-contamination and a sequencing artifact, a later analysis removed roughly 640 highly shared, low-generation-probability nucleotide sequences. In a later analysis, a clonal expansion index for each public chain was calculated from normalized within-repertoire ranks of inferred template counts. In a later analysis, generation probabilities were computed using a VDJ recombination model fitted to out-of-frame rearrangements, and the results were checked against IGoR. A later analysis scored TCR-TCR, TCR-HLA and TCR-CMV co-occurrence with hypergeometric tests, applying a repertoire-size bias correction to TCR pairs. In a later analysis, false discovery rates were estimated by permuting HLA or CMV assignments 20 times. In a later analysis, co-occurring TCRs were grouped using DBSCAN, and TCRdist sequence similarity was added for clustering within HLA-allele-positive subsets. Repertoires with fewer than 30,000 or more than 120,000 public chains were left out of co-occurrence clustering, as were four to six repertoires with anomalous nucleotide sharing. TCRdb took this table from immuneACCESS and kept in-frame rearrangements with V and J called. Such tables lack part of the clones; where checked against another copy, unresolved V genes explain under half of the gap, and the rest is unexplained. That table is the source of V, J and clone size, and D and trimming were worked out from the DNA. The sample records about 87,000 clones, roughly 70% of which are singletons. The ten largest clonotypes hold 20% to 25% of the sample.

Recombination joined TRBV4-1 with TRBJ2-7, with 9 bases in between that match TRBD1. This clonotype originated in a man between 25 and 39 years old in good health and CMV-seropositive. The specimen sequenced was PBMCs. The CDR3 is CASSLRTGEDSEQYF. The base sequence is TGCGCCAGCAGCCTACGGACAGGGGAGGATAGCGAGCAGTACTTC.